One sample yielded the 12 T cell receptor beta chains listed below, sequenced in a study of blood T cell repertoires in COVID-19. The table came from immunoSEQ multiplex PCR; TCRdb's copy has only in-frame clones and leaves some out. The table records around 80,000 clones, around 80% of them present only once. The sample was peripheral blood. These TCRs come from a woman older than 75 with active or convalescent COVID-19.

The V gene is TRBV19, the J gene TRBJ1-5; 11 positions match TRBD1. Germline V gives CDR1 LNHDA, CDR2 SQIVND (reference sequence). The CDR3 totals 16 residues. Trimming at V came to 8 bases and at J to 0 bases, leaving 6 bases not matched to a gene. The DNA for the CDR3 is TGTGCCAGTGGGGGGACAGGGGGGTTTAGCAATCAGCCCCAGCATTTT. Protein: CASGGTGGFSNQPQHF.

The chain joins TRBV21-1 to TRBJ2-5; the D segment call TRBD2 is taken from the table without a DNA check. TRBV21-1 is a pseudogene segment. This CDR3 region has 19 residues. The CDR3 coding sequence is TGTGCCAGCAGCATCAATGGCCCGACTAGGGGGGGTCAGGTGGAGACCCAGTACTTC. This sequence encodes CASSINGPTRGGQVETQYF.

The chain has TRBV24-1 and TRBJ2-5; a possible D gene is TRBD1 (7 bases). Trimming took 1 base from V and 2 from J, leaving 10 bases between them. From germline, CDR1 is KGHDR and CDR2 SFDVKD. The CDR3 runs 15 residues. CDR3 protein: CATSDFSGGQETQYF. The CDR3 DNA reads as TGTGCCACCAGTGATTTTTCAGGGGGGCAAGAGACCCAGTACTTC.

V gene TRBV19 combines with J gene TRBJ1-4, with 7 nucleotides matching TRBD1. Trimming cost V 7 bases and J 2 bases; bases outside gene matches: 13. CDR1 and CDR2 (germline): LNHDA, SQIVND (reference sequence). The CDR3 is made up of 17 amino acids. DNA of the CDR3: TGTGCCAGTACCCTCTCAGGGGGAATGCAGACTAATGAAAAACTGTTTTTT. Residues: CASTLSGGMQTNEKLFF.

This chain joins TRBV18 and TRBJ2-3; D possibly corresponds to TRBD1 (6 bases). The length of the CDR3 is 14 residues. V dropped 7 bases and J dropped 4 bases, with 15 bases sitting between them. Germline CDR1 is KGHSH and CDR2 is LQKENI. CDR3 region: CASYRVGDPDTQYF. The CDR3 nucleotides are TGTGCCAGCTACAGGGTGGGAGATCCAGATACGCAGTATTTT.

V gene TRBV4-1 combines with J gene TRBJ1-1, with D maybe TRBD1 (5 bases). The CDR3 covers 20 residues. Trimming removed 1 base at V and 0 bases at J, with 24 bases between. Germline V gene lookup returns CDR1 MGHRA and CDR2 YSYEKL. CDR3: CASSQGRWSGQPRLNTEAFF. The CDR3 bases are TGCGCCAGCAGCCAAGGGAGATGGTCAGGACAACCACGACTGAACACTGAAGCTTTCTTT.

This rearrangement joins TRBV9 to TRBJ1-2, with D unresolved. The V and J ends lost 0 bases and 5 bases respectively, with 8 bases between them. The CDR3 spans 13 residues. From germline, CDR1 is SGDLS and CDR2 YYNGEE. Here the CDR3 DNA reads TGTGCCAGCAGCGTAGGACACCAGTATGGCTACACCTTC. This codes for CASSVGHQYGYTF.

This chain links TRBV19 with TRBJ1-5; D might be TRBD1 (6 bases). Germline lookup yields CDR1 LNHDA and CDR2 SQIVND (reference sequence). Trimming shortened V by 4 bases and J by 6 bases, and 10 bases separated the two germline ends. The CDR3 loop spans 13 amino acids. Here the CDR3 DNA reads TGTGCCAGTAGTAGACAGGTTGGTCAGCCCCAGCATTTT. It encodes CASSRQVGQPQHF.

J is TRBJ2-7 and V is TRBV24-1; 7 bases map to TRBD2. This CDR3 contains 15 residues. The V and J ends lost 4 bases and 6 bases, in that order; junction bases with no gene match: 11. The germline CDR1 and CDR2 sequences are KGHDR and SFDVKD. The CDR3 protein is CATSDSTRGGVEQYF. The CDR3 nucleotides read TGTGCCACCAGTGACTCCACTAGGGGAGGGGTCGAGCAGTACTTC.

The chain has TRBV28 and TRBJ1-6; no reliable D call. V was clipped by 5 bases and J by 9 bases, with 14 bases between them. The CDR3 totals 14 residues. The V gene's germline CDR1 is MDHEN and CDR2 SYDVKM. CDR3 nucleotides: TGTGCCAGCAGTCCCCGAATAGGGAGTTCACCCCTCCACTTT. Protein product: CASSPRIGSSPLHF. Variable domain in full (rest from reference TRBV28 and TRBJ1-6): DVKVTQSSRYLVKRTGEKVFLECVQDMDHENMFWYRQDPGLGLRLIYFSYDVKMKEKGDIPEGYSVSREKKERFSLILESASTNQTSMYLCASSPRIGSSPLHFGNGTRLTVT.

V is TRBV5-5 and J is TRBJ2-7, with D possibly matching TRBD2 (5 bases). V was trimmed by 4 bases and J by 3 bases, leaving 14 bases between them. The CDR3 is 14 amino acids. Germline loops: CDR1 SGHKS, CDR2 YYEKEE (reference sequence). In DNA, the CDR3 is TGTGCCAGCAGCCAGCGGACGCTTGGCTACGAGCAGTACTTC. Protein product: CASSQRTLGYEQYF.

The chain uses TRBV9 and TRBJ2-1; 10 bases are a match to TRBD2. In germline, CDR1 is SGDLS, CDR2 YYNGEE. V was clipped by 2 bases and J by 6 bases; unmatched bases: 11. The CDR3 extends over 17 amino acids. The CDR3, as DNA: TGTGCCAGCAGCGTGGACATGCTAGCGGGAGTCGTCAATGAGCAGTTCTTC. Amino acids: CASSVDMLAGVVNEQFF.